These 19 T cell receptor beta chains came from one sample sequenced in a study of a mutant IDH1 vaccine in newly diagnosed glioma. These receptors have no identified antigens. Time point here: week 23, last vaccination. Each dose delivered 300 ug of mutant IDH1 20-mer peptide subcutaneously with imiquimod. Profiling relied on immunoSEQ multiplex PCR, and the TCRdb table lists in-frame clones only, not all of them. Here the sample spans roughly 38,000 clones, about 76% being singletons. The sequencing used PBMCs, collected from a glioma patient whose treatment included an IDH1 peptide vaccine. The receptors shown here come from a middle-aged man with glioma.

The chain has TRBV29-1 and TRBJ1-1; 12 bases fit TRBD1. V trimming: 3 bases; J trimming: 1 base; junction bases outside the gene matches: 9. The CDR3 is made up of 17 amino acids. CDR1 is SQVTM, CDR2 ANQGSEA, per germline. CDR3 protein: CSVERGTGGEWNTEAFF. The DNA of the CDR3 is TGCAGCGTTGAGAGGGGGACAGGGGGCGAGTGGAACACTGAAGCTTTCTTT.

This rearrangement joins TRBV5-1 to TRBJ1-5; no reliable D call. Germline values: CDR1 SGHRS, CDR2 YFSETQ. The CDR3 length is 15 residues. V dropped 1 base and J dropped 1 base, with 9 bases sitting between them. The CDR3 DNA sequence: TGCGCCAGCAGCTTGAACCCCGACAGCAATCAGCCCCAGCATTTT. Translating gives CASSLNPDSNQPQHF. Full variable domain (outside the CDR3, taken from reference TRBV5-1 and TRBJ1-5): KAGVTQTPRYLIKTRGQQVTLSCSPISGHRSVSWYQQTPGQGLQFLFEYFSETQRNKGNFPGRFSGRQFSNSRSEMNVSTLELGDSALYLCASSLNPDSNQPQHFGDGTRLSIL.

The V gene is TRBV21-1, the J gene TRBJ2-7; the table's D call, TRBD1, was not checked against the DNA. TRBV21-1 is designated a pseudogene. This CDR3 has 15 amino acids. CDR3 DNA: TGTGCCAGCAGCAAAGCTACAGACGGCCCCTACGAGCAGTACTTC. Amino acids: CASSKATDGPYEQYF.

This clone was detected only a few times. J is TRBJ2-1 and V is TRBV14, with 9 bases fitting TRBD2. The CDR3 covers 15 residues. V dropped 3 bases and J dropped 6; count of bases not matched to a gene: 6. The germline CDR1 and CDR2 sequences are SGHDN and FVKESK. The CDR3 sequence: CASSQLAGGRNEQFF. The CDR3 coding sequence is TGTGCCAGCAGCCAGCTGGCGGGGGGGCGCAATGAGCAGTTCTTC.

The V and J genes are TRBV5-7 and TRBJ1-5; 8 bases match TRBD1. TRBV5-7 is noted as an ORF with a role that remains uncertain. This CDR3 has 14 residues. Trimming cost V 4 bases and J 4 bases; bases outside gene matches: 4. The CDR3 is CASSAGQANQPQHF. The CDR3 DNA follows: TGTGCCAGCAGCGCGGGACAGGCGAATCAGCCCCAGCATTTT.

The rearrangement uses TRBV6-5 and TRBJ1-1, with D maybe TRBD1 (6 bases). The CDR3 consists of 16 residues. From germline, CDR1 is MNHEY and CDR2 SVGAGI. V was pared by 0 bases and J by 3 bases, with 14 bases between. The CDR3 here is CASSYSTWAGDTEAFF. CDR3 nucleotides: TGTGCCAGCAGTTACTCCACCTGGGCAGGGGACACTGAAGCTTTCTTT.

This chain uses TRBV6-5 with TRBJ1-2; tentatively, D is TRBD1 (5 bases). Trimming took 4 bases from V and 5 from J, leaving 14 bases between them. The CDR3 extends over 14 amino acids. Germline V CDR1 and CDR2: MNHEY, SVGAGI. CDR3 nucleotide sequence: TGTGCCAGCAGTTCCCCGGGACCCAAATATGGCTACACCTTC. Its translation: CASSSPGPKYGYTF.

CDR3 loop: CASSFGGSSYNEQFF. CDR3 DNA sequence: TGTGCCAGCAGCTTCGGCGGAAGCTCCTACAATGAGCAGTTCTTC. The chain couples TRBV7-2 to TRBJ2-1, with D uncertain. CDR1 and CDR2 from the germline V gene are SGHTA and FQGNSA. The CDR3 covers 15 residues. Trimming removed 3 bases at V and 0 bases at J, with 9 bases between.

The chain links TRBV25-1 to TRBJ2-5; TRBD2 is a possible D gene (6 bases). Germline-derived CDR1 and CDR2 are MGHDK and SYGVNS. Trimming shortened V by 5 bases and J by 0 bases, and 13 bases separated the two germline ends. The CDR3 length is 15 residues. The CDR3 bases are TGTGCCAGCAGTCTTGGAGGGGAGTACCAAGAGACCCAGTACTTC. Amino acids: CASSLGGEYQETQYF.

The chain uses TRBV29-1 and TRBJ2-7, with 10 nucleotides matching TRBD1. The CDR3 is made up of 14 amino acids. The V gene's germline CDR1 is SQVTM and CDR2 ANQGSEA. V lost 7 bases to trimming and J lost 3 bases; unmatched junction nucleotides: 9. This CDR3 reads CSATGDRGLYEQYF. The CDR3 DNA reads TGCAGCGCAACCGGGGACAGGGGACTCTACGAGCAGTACTTC.

This clone was counted only a few times. V is TRBV2 and J is TRBJ1-4; weak D call: TRBD1 (5 bases). Germline V gives CDR1 SNHLY, CDR2 FYNNEI. The V end was cut by 7 bases, the J end by 2 bases, with 14 bases between. The CDR3 has 15 amino acids. This CDR3 is CASNRPGHTNEKLFF. CDR3 nucleotide sequence: TGTGCCAGCAACAGGCCCGGCCATACTAATGAAAAACTGTTTTTT.

The chain uses TRBV4-2 and TRBJ2-2, with TRBD2 identical over 11 bases. With 4 bases clipped from V and 3 bases from J, the junction kept 1 base outside the gene matches. The CDR3 sequence is 15 residues long. CDR1 and CDR2 (germline): LGHNA, YNFKEQ. CDR3 in amino acids: CASSPTSGDTGELFF. CDR3 bases: TGTGCCAGCAGCCCGACTAGCGGGGACACCGGGGAGCTGTTTTTT.

The genes are TRBV7-9 and TRBJ2-6; 7 bases fit TRBD1. Germline V lookup: CDR1 SEHNR, CDR2 FQNEAQ (reference sequence). Germline trimming cut 5 bases from V and 0 bases from J; bases unmatched to any gene: 10. This CDR3 region has 18 residues. CDR3 residues: CASSARDRSSSGANVLTF. The DNA for the CDR3 is TGTGCCAGCAGCGCCCGGGACAGATCCAGCTCTGGGGCCAACGTCCTGACTTTC. The variable domain in full, completed from reference TRBV7-9 and TRBJ2-6, reads DTGVSQNPRHKITKRGQNVTFRCDPISEHNRLYWYRQTLGQGPEFLTYFQNEAQLEKSRLLSDRFSAERPKGSFSTLEIQRTEQGDSAMYLCASSARDRSSSGANVLTFGAGSRLTVL.

The J gene is TRBJ2-4, the V gene TRBV27; D unclear. V dropped 5 bases and J dropped 5 bases, with 7 bases sitting between them. The CDR3 is 12 residues long. Looked up from germline, CDR1 is MNHEY and CDR2 is SMNVEV (reference sequence). CDR3 nucleotide sequence: TGTGCCAGCAGTGGTCCAGAAAACATTCAGTACTTC. Its protein product is CASSGPENIQYF.

The chain recombines TRBV18 with TRBJ2-1; tentative D call: TRBD1 (7 bases). From germline, CDR1 is KGHSH and CDR2 LQKENI. The CDR3 length is 15 residues. Trimming took 4 bases from V and 4 from J, leaving 14 bases between them. The CDR3 DNA reads TGTGCCAGCTCACGGACAGGAGGGGCGTACAATGAGCAGTTCTTC. As protein: CASSRTGGAYNEQFF.

This clone was found a few times. This chain links TRBV30 with TRBJ1-5; 9 bases agree with TRBD1. The ends lost 2 bases at V and 2 bases at J; junction bases unmatched: 13. Germline values: CDR1 GTSNPN, CDR2 SVGIG (reference sequence). CDR3 length equals 18 residues. In DNA, the CDR3 is TGTGCCTGGAGTCCCCCTTGGGGACAGGGAGGTGGCAATCAGCCCCAGCATTTT. The encoded protein is CAWSPPWGQGGGNQPQHF.

This clone was seen a handful of times. The J gene is TRBJ1-2, the V gene TRBV5-6; 10 bases match TRBD1. Trimming removed 7 bases from V and 4 bases from J; junction bases left unmatched: 10. Germline lookup yields CDR1 SGHDT and CDR2 YYEEEE. The CDR3 has 15 amino acids. The CDR3: CASYAQGQGFYGYTF. DNA for the CDR3: TGTGCCAGCTACGCGCAGGGACAGGGGTTCTATGGCTACACCTTC.

Only one count was recorded for this clone. V gene TRBV15 combines with J gene TRBJ2-3; TRBD2 might be the D (5 bases). This CDR3 is 16 amino acids long. The V gene's germline CDR1 is LNHNV and CDR2 YYDKDF (reference sequence). Trimming removed 1 base at V and 6 bases at J, with 17 bases between. The DNA of the CDR3 is TGTGCCACCAGCAGAGGTGTAGCGCGGACGGGGGATACGCAGTATTTT. Residues: CATSRGVARTGDTQYF.

The chain recombines TRBV9 with TRBJ2-1; D may match TRBD1 or TRBD2 (7 bases each). V lost 4 bases to trimming and J lost 1 base, with 12 bases between them. The CDR3 contains 15 residues. The germline V gene has CDR1 SGDLS and CDR2 YYNGEE. CDR3 amino acids: CASSSQGGSYNEQFF. The CDR3 coding sequence is TGTGCCAGCAGCTCCCAGGGGGGGTCCTACAATGAGCAGTTCTTC.